This T cell receptor (beta chain) was retrieved from a study of OX40 agonist ivuxolimab in advanced cancers. Across the study: Three partial responders included one hepatocellular carcinoma patient and two cutaneous melanoma patients.

Baseline was the first blood sampling point, followed by cycle 4 day 1 and cycle 7 day 1. Generated by immunoSEQ multiplex PCR, the TCRdb table keeps only in-frame clones and is missing some. The sample lists about 44,000 clones, roughly 87% occurring once. As to this clone: Its specificity is unknown.

Findings and limits, study-wide: Antigen specificity of clonally expanded peripheral T cells was not established. There was clonal expansion of CD4+ and CD8+ blood T cells by week 6 at 0.1 to 3.0 mg/kg.

The CDR3 spans 14 residues. Germline-derived CDR1 and CDR2 are MNHNS and SASEGT. V dropped 5 bases and J dropped 9 bases, with 17 bases sitting between them. The sequence derives from an adult with an advanced solid tumor such as melanoma, head and neck, liver or kidney cancer. Sequenced material: CD4+ or CD8+ T cells sorted from blood, taken in a trial of the OX40 agonist ivuxolimab. The V and J genes are TRBV6-1 and TRBJ2-1; tentatively, D is TRBD1 (6 bases). The CDR3 protein is CASSYTGSTSEQFF. The CDR3, as DNA: TGTGCCAGCAGTTATACAGGGTCGACCAGTGAGCAGTTCTTC.